This passage covers 5 T cell receptor beta chains from one sample sequenced in a study of OX40 agonist ivuxolimab in advanced cancers. Only in-frame clones appear in the TCRdb table, and some are missing; sequencing was by immunoSEQ multiplex PCR. The sample contains about 11,000 clones, about 84% of which appear only once. The sequencing used CD4+ or CD8+ T cells sorted from blood, collected in a trial of the OX40 agonist ivuxolimab. These receptors came from an adult with an advanced solid tumor such as melanoma, head and neck, liver or kidney cancer.

J is TRBJ1-2 and V is TRBV7-9, with D unclear. V dropped 0 bases and J dropped 4 bases, with 9 bases sitting between them. Germline-derived CDR1 and CDR2 are SEHNR and FQNEAQ (reference sequence). This CDR3 spans 14 amino acids. CDR3 DNA: TGTGCCAGCAGCTTAGCTGATGTTACCTATGGCTACACCTTC. It yields the protein CASSLADVTYGYTF.

The chain employs TRBV5-4 and TRBJ2-3; D not resolved. The CDR3 extends over 16 amino acids. V was shortened by 0 bases and J by 2 bases, with 13 bases between the two germline ends. Germline V gene lookup returns CDR1 SGHNT and CDR2 YYREEE (reference sequence). CDR3 DNA: TGTGCCAGCAGCTTGGAAATTCCTCACCCCACAGATACGCAGTATTTT. This translates into CASSLEIPHPTDTQYF. Using reference TRBV5-4 and TRBJ2-3 for the parts outside the CDR3, the full variable domain is ETGVTQSPTHLIKTRGQQVTLRCSSQSGHNTVSWYQQALGQGPQFIFQYYREEENGRGNFPPRFSGLQFPNYSSELNVNALELDDSALYLCASSLEIPHPTDTQYFGPGTRLTVL.

The table lists this clone with a count of one. V and J are TRBV19 and TRBJ1-2; D gene ambiguous. CDR3 size: 15 residues. From germline, CDR1 is LNHDA and CDR2 SQIVND (reference sequence). Trimming shortened V by 5 bases and J by 11 bases, and 24 bases separated the two germline ends. As DNA, the CDR3 is TGTGCCAGTAGTGTCCAAGGGTCGGACTGGTGGAGGTACACCTTC. It yields the protein CASSVQGSDWWRYTF. The full variable domain, completed using reference TRBV19 and TRBJ1-2, is DGGITQSPKYLFRKEGQNVTLSCEQNLNHDAMYWYRQDPGQGLRLIYYSQIVNDFQKGDIAEGYSVSREKKESFPLTVTSAQKNPTAFYLCASSVQGSDWWRYTFGSGTRLTVV.

V and J are TRBV11-2 and TRBJ2-7; D unresolved. V was clipped by 1 base and J by 3 bases, with 4 bases between them. Germline lookup yields CDR1 SGHAT and CDR2 FQNNGV. There are 12 residues in the CDR3. The CDR3 region is CASSLGNYEQYF. CDR3 DNA sequence: TGTGCCAGCAGCTTAGGGAACTACGAGCAGTACTTC.

This clone was seen once. This chain links TRBV6-5 with TRBJ2-7, with TRBD2 matching 7 bases. CDR3 size: 15 residues. In germline, CDR1 is MNHEY, CDR2 SVGAGI. Unmatched junction bases numbered 10, after V lost 5 bases and J lost 3 bases. The CDR3 DNA reads as TGTGCCAGCAGTACCCCTACTAGCGCCAACTACGAGCAGTACTTC. The encoded protein is CASSTPTSANYEQYF.